The rows below give T cell receptor beta chains drawn from one sample of a study of cytomegalovirus exposure and HLA in healthy donors. The method was immunoSEQ multiplex PCR; TCRdb's version includes in-frame clones alone and lacks a portion of them. The data contain around 160,000 clones, 85% of them singletons. The sequenced sample was PBMCs. Receptors originate from a man aged 30 to 45 in good health and CMV-seropositive. Both conserved end residues are part of each CDR3. The size entry is marked missing in some rows and otherwise reads once, few, many or a size class.

v_call	j_call	clone_size	cdr3_aa
TRBV30	TRBJ2-1	-	CAWSVPVGSGGSSKGQFF
TRBV7-2	TRBJ1-2	-	CASSLAGAHGYTF
TRBV7-2	TRBJ1-5	-	CASSFSRGREAVQHF
TRBV10-3	TRBJ2-7	-	CAISGPGQASYEQYF
TRBV27	TRBJ2-7	-	CASRPGGATSYEQYF
TRBV7-2	TRBJ1-1	-	CASSLQYILGGEAFF
TRBV11-3	TRBJ2-5	-	CASSLGGSQETQYF
TRBV11-2	TRBJ1-6	-	CASSGRDRGSVYNSPLHF
TRBV2	TRBJ2-5	-	CASSVAPSGGLYQETQYF
TRBV4-1	TRBJ1-5	-	CASSQGPGGNQPQHF
TRBV10-1	TRBJ2-7	few	CASSPGTPYEQYF
TRBV7-8	TRBJ2-7	once	CASSLGVSGAPYEQYF
TRBV27	TRBJ1-6	-	CASSPAGDSPLHF
TRBV4-1	TRBJ2-5	once	CASSQVWTSGGALGETQYF
TRBV6-5	TRBJ1-1	-	CASSYRAGGTEAFF
TRBV7-6	TRBJ2-3	once	CASSYQGTDTQYF
TRBV18	TRBJ2-7	-	CASSQNYEQYF